Below, 15 T cell receptor beta chains from the same sample are listed, as sequenced in a study of naive and memory T cell subsets. Two oligonucleotides, mixed equimolar, formed the beta constant-region primer covering TRBC1 and TRBC2. Four rounds of PCR amplified the ligated cDNA using nested alpha and beta constant-region primers plus SP2. TCRdb re-derived calls from the UMI-ligation and nested PCR reads in MiXCR, one entry per CDR3 protein. The sample shows around 140,000 distinct CDR3 sequences, approximately 20% of them seen only once. Their target antigens are unknown. Overall study results and limits: Possibly reflecting memory cells re-expressing CD45RA, a few larger clonotypes occurred in naive repertoires, especially CD8.

Sequencing used naive CD8+ T cells from blood. These receptors were obtained from a human donor in good health.

This sequence joins TRBV20-1 and TRBJ2-1; the D gene is possibly TRBD1 (6 bases). This CDR3 comprises 13 residues. V lost 3 bases to trimming and J lost 6 bases, with 12 bases between them. From germline, CDR1 is DFQATT and CDR2 SNEGSKA (reference sequence). DNA of the CDR3: TGCAGTGCTAGGCCCAGGGGAACCAATGAGCAGTTCTTC. Translation: CSARPRGTNEQFF.

This clonotype was found a few times. The chain couples TRBV7-9 to TRBJ2-5; D ambiguous. Germline-derived CDR1 and CDR2 are SEHNR and FQNEAQ (reference sequence). The CDR3 extends over 14 amino acids. Trimming pared 5 bases from V and 2 bases from J, leaving 12 bases between. CDR3 sequence reads: CASSPPQRQETQYF. CDR3 nucleotides: TGTGCCAGCAGCCCCCCGCAGAGGCAAGAGACCCAGTACTTC.

This clonotype appeared a few times. This chain links TRBV13 with TRBJ1-2, with D tentatively TRBD1 (6 bases). V lost 3 bases and J lost 6, with 14 bases in between. Germline V gene data show CDR1 as PRHDT and CDR2 as FYEKMQ (reference sequence). The CDR3 runs 14 residues. CDR3 loop: CASSLDQGPNGYTF. In DNA form, the CDR3 reads TGTGCCAGCAGCTTGGACCAGGGGCCCAATGGCTACACCTTC.

A remark on this clonotype: At one of its ends the junction is not consistent with the germline gene, which may arise from a read error. CDR3 coding DNA: TGTGTCAGCCGAGGGGGTAGCGGCTACGAGCAGTACTTC. It encodes CVSRGGSGYEQYF. This chain connects TRBV28 to TRBJ2-7; D could derive from TRBD1 or TRBD2 (6 bases each). CDR3 length: 13 residues. Germline V lookup: CDR1 MDHEN, CDR2 SYDVKM.

This clonotype was seen only a few times. V usage is TRBV7-6 and J usage is TRBJ2-7; TRBD1 agrees at 9 bases. The CDR3 length is 14 residues. Germline CDR1 is SGHVS and CDR2 is FNYEAQ. V gave up 3 bases and J gave up 3 bases; unmatched junction bases: 3. DNA for the CDR3: TGTGCCAGCAGCTTTTCGGACAGGGGCTACGAGCAGTACTTC. It translates to CASSFSDRGYEQYF. Drawing the rest from reference TRBV7-6 and TRBJ2-7, the complete variable domain is GAGVSQSPRYKVTKRGQDVALRCDPISGHVSLYWYRQALGQGPEFLTYFNYEAQQDKSGLPNDRFSAERPEGSISTLTIQRTEQRDSAMYRCASSFSDRGYEQYFGPGTRLTVT.

This clonotype was observed a few times. This chain uses TRBV7-6 with TRBJ2-5; D assignment may be TRBD1 or TRBD2 (5 bases each). V lost 1 base and J lost 5, with 20 bases in between. Germline loops: CDR1 SGHVS, CDR2 FNYEAQ. This CDR3 spans 17 amino acids. The chain's CDR3 is CASSLDSGGGRGETQYF. The CDR3 DNA reads as TGTGCCAGCAGCTTAGATTCCGGTGGAGGTAGGGGTGAGACCCAGTACTTC.

Only a few counts were recorded for this clonotype. The chain couples TRBV29-1 to TRBJ2-7; TRBD2 aligns across 9 bases. The CDR3 has 13 residues. After removal of 5 bases from V and 4 bases from J, the junction contained 6 bases not matched to a gene. CDR1 and CDR2 (germline): SQVTM, ANQGSEA. The CDR3 DNA is TGCAGCGTTTTTACTAGCGGGTCTTACGAGCAGTACTTC. Translated: CSVFTSGSYEQYF.

This clonotype turned up a few times. V and J are TRBV15 and TRBJ2-1, with D perhaps matching TRBD2 (5 bases). The length of the CDR3 is 15 residues. Germline CDR1 LNHNV, CDR2 YYDKDF (reference sequence). The V end was cut by 5 bases, the J end by 6 bases, with 17 bases between. CDR3 sequence reads: CATSEGLLSGNEQFF. As DNA, the CDR3 is TGTGCCACCAGCGAAGGACTTCTGTCGGGCAATGAGCAGTTCTTC.

There are many counts of this clonotype. This sequence joins TRBV6-5 and TRBJ1-1, with 8 nucleotides matching TRBD1. Looked up from germline, CDR1 is MNHEY and CDR2 is SVGAGI. The V gene end was trimmed by 8 bases and the J gene end by 1 base; junction bases not matched to a gene: 0. This CDR3 has 12 residues. In DNA form, the CDR3 reads TGTGCCAGCGGGACAGGGAACACTGAAGCTTTCTTT. It specifies CASGTGNTEAFF.

The chain couples TRBV4-1 to TRBJ2-7; 11 bases line up with TRBD2. The CDR3 has 15 amino acids. CDR1 MGHRA and CDR2 YSYEKL come from the germline V gene. Trimming at V came to 4 bases and at J to 6 bases, leaving 8 bases not matched to a gene. Written as DNA, the CDR3 is TGCGCCAGCAGCCGAAATAGCGGGAGGGCCTCCGAGCAGTACTTC. Its translation: CASSRNSGRASEQYF.

The rearrangement joins TRBV6-2 or TRBV6-3 to TRBJ2-5; 10 nucleotides agree with TRBD2. The J segment lost 5 bases and the V segment lost 5 bases, leaving 5 bases of the junction unmatched. CDR1 is MNHEY and CDR2 is SVGEGT in the germline V gene. The length of the CDR3 is 14 residues. CDR3 DNA: TGTGCCAGCAGTCACCCGGGACTAGCGGAGACCCAGTACTTC. Protein: CASSHPGLAETQYF.

CDR3 residues: CASSPIGGANTEAFF. The CDR3, as DNA: TGTGCCAGCAGTCCCATTGGGGGGGCGAACACTGAAGCTTTCTTT. The chain joins TRBV3-1 to TRBJ1-1, with a weak D call TRBD1 (6 bases). In germline, CDR1 is LGHDT, CDR2 YNNKEL (reference sequence). The CDR3 contains 15 residues. Trimming removed 6 bases at V and 1 base at J, with 15 bases between.

The table lists this clonotype with a few counts. The rearrangement links TRBV27 to TRBJ1-1; 9 bases map to TRBD1. This CDR3 is 13 amino acids long. Germline CDR1 and CDR2: MNHEY and SMNVEV (reference sequence). V lost 6 bases and J lost 5; bases outside the gene matches: 4. The CDR3 is CASSHGQGTEAFF. The CDR3 nucleotides read TGTGCCAGCAGCCACGGACAGGGGACTGAAGCTTTCTTT.

The CDR3 sequence is CASSKEGTGYEQYF. For the CDR3, the DNA is TGTGCCAGCAGCAAAGAGGGGACAGGCTACGAGCAGTACTTC. The V gene is TRBV7-8, the J gene TRBJ2-7; 8 bases are a match to TRBD1. Per germline, CDR1 SGHVS and CDR2 FQNEAQ. The V gene end was trimmed by 5 bases and the J gene end by 3 bases; junction bases not matched to a gene: 6. The CDR3 loop spans 14 amino acids.

This clonotype was found a few times. V gene TRBV5-5 combines with J gene TRBJ2-6; D uncertain. The CDR3 length is 12 residues. V shed 3 bases and J shed 7 bases, with 5 bases lying between them. Germline V CDR1 and CDR2: SGHKS, YYEKEE (reference sequence). CDR3 sequence reads: CASSSQANVLTF. The CDR3 DNA sequence: TGTGCCAGCAGCTCCCAAGCCAACGTCCTGACTTTC.